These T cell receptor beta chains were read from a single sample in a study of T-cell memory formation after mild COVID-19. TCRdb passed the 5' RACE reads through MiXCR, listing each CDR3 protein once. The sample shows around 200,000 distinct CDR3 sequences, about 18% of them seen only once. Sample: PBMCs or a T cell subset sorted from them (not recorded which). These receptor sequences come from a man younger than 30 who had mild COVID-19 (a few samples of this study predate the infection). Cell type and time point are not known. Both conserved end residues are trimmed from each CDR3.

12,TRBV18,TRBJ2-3,ASSPTPSTDTQY
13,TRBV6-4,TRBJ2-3,ASSRNGVGTDTQY
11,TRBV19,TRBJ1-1,ASKGLQNTEAF
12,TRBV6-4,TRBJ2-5,ASSDNGGVETQY
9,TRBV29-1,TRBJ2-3,SVRRSDTQY
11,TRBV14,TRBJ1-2,ASSGTGNYGYT
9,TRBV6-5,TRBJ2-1,ASSYRNEQF
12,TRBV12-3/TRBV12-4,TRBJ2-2,ASSPLVGTGELF
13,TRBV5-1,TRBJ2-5,ASSAGTGVKETQY
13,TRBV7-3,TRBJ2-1,ASSVAGGPSFLEF
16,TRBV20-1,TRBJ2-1,SARTSGGAGSSYNEQF
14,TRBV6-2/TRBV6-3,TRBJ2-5,ASSYASGDLWETQY
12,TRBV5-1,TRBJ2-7,ASSFSAAAYEQY
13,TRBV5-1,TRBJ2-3,ASRTGGPPTDTQY
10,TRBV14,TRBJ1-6,ASSHSLSPLH
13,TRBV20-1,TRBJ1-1,SARPRTGANTEAF
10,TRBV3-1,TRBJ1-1,ASSQVGAGAF
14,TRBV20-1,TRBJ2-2,SARGGLRGGTGELF
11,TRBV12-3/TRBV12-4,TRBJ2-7,ASSFNHQSEQY
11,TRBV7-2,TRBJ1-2,ASSLAPVRVAT
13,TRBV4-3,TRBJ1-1,ASSQEGPANTEAF
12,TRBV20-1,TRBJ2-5,SARVQGVRETQY
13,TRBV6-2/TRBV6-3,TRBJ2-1,ASSYSAGGRREQF